This T cell receptor beta chain was recorded in a study of blood T cell repertoires in COVID-19. Overall study: T cells, B-cell-depleted T cells, or PBMCs supplied cDNA or gDNA.

Clones were sequenced by immunoSEQ multiplex PCR, and TCRdb holds only the in-frame ones, with some missing. This table holds about 140,000 clones, roughly 88% found once. V was clipped by 3 bases and J by 0 bases; unmatched bases: 6. The CDR3 length is 15 residues. Germline CDR1 is GTSNPN and CDR2 is SVGIG (reference sequence). This TCR came from a man in his sixties with active or convalescent COVID-19. Sequencing was performed on peripheral blood. The chain employs TRBV30 and TRBJ1-1, with 8 bases identical to TRBD1. The CDR3 DNA follows: TGTGCCTGGAGCTTCAGGGGGCGAATGAACACTGAAGCTTTCTTT. Translation: CAWSFRGRMNTEAFF.